The sequence of this TCR beta chain was determined in a study of blood T cell dynamics during melanoma immunotherapy. Whole-study results and caveats: It remained unknown if the driving T cell clones were melanoma-specific.

V lost 4 bases and J 0 bases, leaving 9 bases between the germline ends. This CDR3 region has 13 residues. Germline CDR1 reads GTSNPN; CDR2 reads SVGIG (reference sequence). Produced via immunoSEQ multiplex PCR; TCRdb's table is partial and in-frame only. The repertoire holds more than 10,000 clones, with around 84% as singletons. Worth noting for this clone: Its specificity is unknown.

Time point meaning: pre-treatment baseline. One draw preceded checkpoint blockade; another followed its first cycle at week 3. Response was assessed by RECIST 1.1 at 12 weeks, except a couple of rapid progressors. V is TRBV30 and J is TRBJ1-2; D gene ambiguous. This sequence originates from a human donor with melanoma. The material sequenced was blood, taken from a patient treated with checkpoint blockade. CDR3 sequence (DNA): TGTGCCTGGACCCAGCCTCCTAACTATGGCTACACCTTC. It specifies CAWTQPPNYGYTF. Based on the CDR3 plus reference TRBV30 and TRBJ1-2, the full variable domain is SQTIHQWPATLVQPVGSPLSLECTVEGTSNPNLYWYRQAAGRGLQLLFYSVGIGQISSEVPQNLSASRPQDRQFILSSKKLLLSDSGFYLCAWTQPPNYGYTFGSGTRLTVV.